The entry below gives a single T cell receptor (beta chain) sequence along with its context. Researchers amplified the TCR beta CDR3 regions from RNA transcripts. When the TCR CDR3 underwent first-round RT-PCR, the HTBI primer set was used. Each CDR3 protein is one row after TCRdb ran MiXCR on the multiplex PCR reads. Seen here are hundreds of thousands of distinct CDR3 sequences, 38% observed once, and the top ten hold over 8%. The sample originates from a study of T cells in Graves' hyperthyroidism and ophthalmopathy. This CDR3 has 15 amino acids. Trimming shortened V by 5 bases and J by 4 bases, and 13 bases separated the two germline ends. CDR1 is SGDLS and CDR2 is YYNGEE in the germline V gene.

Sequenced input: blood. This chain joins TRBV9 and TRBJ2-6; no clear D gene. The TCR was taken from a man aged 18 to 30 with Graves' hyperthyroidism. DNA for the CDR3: TGTGCCAGCAGTTATGGTCCCGCGGGGGCCAACGTCCTGACTTTC. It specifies CASSYGPAGANVLTF.